Following are 25 T cell receptor beta chains from one sample sequenced in a study of T cell repertoires in cytomegalovirus infection. TCRdb independently ran MiXCR on the reads; one entry per CDR3 protein. The table records about 200,000 distinct CDR3 sequences, 9.5% of them present only once. Sequences were obtained from PBMCs. The receptor source for this set is a human donor in good health (CMV status not recorded). Some clones in this sample may be carry-over from other donors' samples.

This clonotype has ten or more counts. This sequence joins TRBV7-2 and TRBJ1-4; D is perhaps TRBD1 (5 bases). CDR3 length: 17 residues. Germline CDR1 SGHTA, CDR2 FQGNSA. The V and J ends lost 0 bases and 11 bases respectively, with 22 bases between them. The CDR3 DNA reads TGTGCCAGCAGCTTAGCGCCTGGAGGGGTCGGAGAGGGTAAACTGTTTTTT. Translation gives CASSLAPGGVGEGKLFF. The full variable domain, completed using reference TRBV7-2 and TRBJ1-4, is GAGVSQSPSNKVTEKGKDVELRCDPISGHTALYWYRQSLGQGLEFLIYFQGNSAPDKSGLPSDRFSAERTGGSVSTLTIQRTQQEDSAVYLCASSLAPGGVGEGKLFFGSGTQLSVL.

This clonotype has a handful of counts. The rearrangement links TRBV20-1 to TRBJ2-2; 10 bases fit TRBD2. The germline V gene encodes CDR1 DFQATT and CDR2 SNEGSKA (reference sequence). V was clipped by 5 bases and J by 1 base; unmatched bases: 4. The CDR3 is 15 residues long. The CDR3 region has the DNA TGCAGTGCTGCTAGCGGGAGTTTGAACACCGGGGAGCTGTTTTTT. It encodes CSAASGSLNTGELFF.

This clonotype has a count of ten or more. The CDR3: CASSPRGRVTEAFF. The CDR3 DNA reads TGTGCCAGCAGCCCCAGGGGGCGTGTGACTGAAGCTTTCTTT. The chain joins TRBV5-4 to TRBJ1-1; the match to TRBD1 covers 8 bases. The J segment lost 5 bases and the V segment lost 4 bases, leaving 7 bases of the junction unmatched. The CDR3 runs to 14 residues. Germline V gene sequence: CDR1 SGHNT, CDR2 YYREEE (reference sequence).

This clonotype was seen more than once but under ten times. The V call is TRBV20-1, the J call TRBJ1-4; a possible D gene is TRBD1 (6 bases). The V gene's germline CDR1 is DFQATT and CDR2 SNEGSKA (reference sequence). The CDR3 sequence is 15 residues long. The germline V and J ends were trimmed by 6 bases and 0 bases, with 14 bases remaining between them. The CDR3 protein is CSASMDSATNEKLFF. For the CDR3, the DNA is TGCAGTGCCTCGATGGACAGTGCAACTAATGAAAAACTGTTTTTT.

This clonotype was counted only a few times. The chain couples TRBV20-1 to TRBJ2-3; 11 bases align to TRBD2. Trimming took 3 bases from V and 3 from J; bases not matched to a gene: 8. The germline CDR1 and CDR2 sequences are DFQATT and SNEGSKA (reference sequence). The CDR3 contains 16 residues. The CDR3 DNA reads as TGCAGTGCTAGCGGGCTAGCGGGAGGAAGGACAGATACGCAGTATTTT. It translates to CSASGLAGGRTDTQYF.

CDR3 nucleotide sequence: TGTGCCAGCAGCCAAGTTTCCAATTCGAGGACTGAAGCTTTCTTT. Its translation is CASSQVSNSRTEAFF. The rearrangement links TRBV3-1 to TRBJ1-1, with D hard to call. CDR1 LGHDT and CDR2 YNNKEL come from the germline V gene (reference sequence). This CDR3 has 15 amino acids. Trimming removed 1 base at V and 5 bases at J, with 14 bases between.

The rearrangement joins TRBV7-8 to TRBJ2-1; TRBD2 aligns across 8 bases. The CDR3 totals 16 residues. The J segment lost 5 bases and the V segment lost 5 bases, leaving 11 bases of the junction unmatched. CDR1 is SGHVS, CDR2 FQNEAQ, per germline. This chain's CDR3 is CASSQYTGTRNNEQFF. CDR3 coding DNA: TGTGCCAGCAGCCAGTACACCGGGACTAGGAACAATGAGCAGTTCTTC.

There are many counts of this clonotype. The chain couples TRBV6-2 or TRBV6-3 to TRBJ1-2, with 7 bases aligning to TRBD1. The CDR3 is made up of 13 amino acids. CDR1 is MNHEY, CDR2 SVGEGT, per germline. V trimming: 2 bases; J trimming: 9 bases; junction bases outside the gene matches: 6. This CDR3 reads CASSYQGGMSYTF. The CDR3 DNA follows: TGTGCCAGCAGTTACCAGGGGGGAATGAGCTACACCTTC.

There are many counts of this clonotype. The chain carries TRBV6-1 and TRBJ1-2, with D possibly TRBD1 on 6 matching bases. The length of the CDR3 is 14 residues. Germline CDR1 reads MNHNS; CDR2 reads SASEGT. Trimming stripped 5 bases from V and 8 bases from J, with 18 bases between. The CDR3 region is CASSTRQGIGGYTF. Written as DNA, the CDR3 is TGTGCCAGCAGTACCCGGCAGGGGATAGGAGGCTACACCTTC.

In its sample, this clonotype was seen a few times. V usage is TRBV19 and J usage is TRBJ2-7; D perhaps matches TRBD1 (5 bases). The CDR3 totals 13 residues. Germline CDR1 and CDR2: LNHDA and SQIVND (reference sequence). Trimming shortened V by 8 bases and J by 3 bases, and 14 bases separated the two germline ends. The DNA of the CDR3 is TGTGCCAGTGCCGCAGGGCGCATCTACGAGCAGTACTTC. It specifies CASAAGRIYEQYF.

This clonotype was observed many times. V gene TRBV7-9 combines with J gene TRBJ1-1; no definite D call. In germline, CDR1 is SEHNR, CDR2 FQNEAQ (reference sequence). This CDR3 comprises 14 residues. Deletions cut 1 base from V and 10 bases from J, with 16 bases between. The CDR3 sequence: CASSLDRDGARAFF. The CDR3 DNA reads TGTGCCAGCAGCTTAGATCGCGACGGTGCGAGAGCTTTCTTT.

This clonotype was counted many times. The rearrangement links TRBV7-9 to TRBJ2-1; D is unresolved. V gave up 4 bases and J gave up 3 bases, with 13 bases separating them. CDR1 SEHNR and CDR2 FQNEAQ come from the germline V gene (reference sequence). The CDR3 has 15 residues. CDR3 amino acids: CASSSREWGYNEQFF. The CDR3 DNA sequence: TGTGCCAGCAGCTCCCGCGAGTGGGGCTACAATGAGCAGTTCTTC.

This clonotype was recorded once. A read error is possible here, since a much larger clone lies one base away. The chain is built from TRBV11-2 and TRBJ2-2, with D unclear. The CDR3 has 14 residues. The germline CDR1 and CDR2 sequences are SGHAT and FQNNGV. The V and J ends lost 1 base and 10 bases respectively, with 13 bases between them. The CDR3 loop reads CASSLVGAAEELFF. DNA of the CDR3: TGTGCCAGCAGCTTAGTGGGCGCAGCCGAGGAGCTGTTTTTT.

Concerning this clonotype itself: Germline and junction disagree at one end, which may indicate a read error. The rearrangement links TRBV14 to TRBJ1-2, with 8 bases identical to TRBD1. The germline V gene has CDR1 SGHDN and CDR2 FVKESK. The CDR3 length is 14 residues. CDR3 DNA: TGTGCCTGCAGCCAAGCAGGGGGCGACTATGGCTACACCTTC. Protein product: CACSQAGGDYGYTF. Together with reference TRBV14 and TRBJ1-2, the CDR3 gives the full variable domain: EAGVTQFPSHSVIEKGQTVTLRCDPISGHDNLYWYRRVMGKEIKFLLHFVKESKQDESGMPNNRFLAERTGGTYSTLKVQPAELEDSGVYFCACSQAGGDYGYTFGSGTRLTVV.

Note on this clonotype: Given a much more abundant clone one base away, this may be a read error. The chain joins TRBV11-2 to TRBJ1-2; 9 positions agree with TRBD1. The CDR3 covers 17 residues. CDR1 SGHAT and CDR2 FQNNGV come from the germline V gene. CDR3: CASSLDWGQGYGYGCTF. In DNA, the CDR3 is TGTGCCAGCAGCTTAGACTGGGGACAGGGTTATGGCTATGGCTGCACCTTC.

The gene calls are TRBV15 and TRBJ2-7; 7 bases agree with TRBD1. The CDR3 contains 16 residues. Germline loops: CDR1 LNHNV, CDR2 YYDKDF (reference sequence). The trim removed 3 bases at V and 2 bases at J, leaving 10 bases unmatched. CDR3 in amino acids: CATSSDRTGLTYEQYF. CDR3 bases: TGTGCCACCAGCAGTGATAGGACAGGCCTAACCTACGAGCAGTACTTC.

CDR3 sequence: CASSLARDRGESGNTIYF. CDR3 nucleotides: TGTGCCAGCAGTTTAGCCCGGGACAGGGGGGAATCTGGAAACACCATATATTTT. The chain recombines TRBV12-3 or TRBV12-4 with TRBJ1-3, with 11 bases matching TRBD1. CDR3 length equals 18 residues. The J segment lost 1 base and the V segment lost 0 bases, leaving 5 bases of the junction unmatched.

In this sample, this clonotype turned up many times. The V and J genes are TRBV7-2 and TRBJ1-1; D unresolved. The CDR3 runs 13 residues. Germline values: CDR1 SGHTA, CDR2 FQGNSA. Trimming shortened V by 1 base and J by 7 bases, and 10 bases separated the two germline ends. In nucleotides, the CDR3 is TGTGCCAGCAGCTTAGGTCAGTCCTATGAAGCTTTCTTT. Translated, it gives CASSLGQSYEAFF.

A few counts support this clonotype. J is TRBJ2-1 and V is TRBV2, with D maybe TRBD1 (6 bases). Germline V gene data show CDR1 as SNHLY and CDR2 as FYNNEI. V lost 10 bases and J 9 bases, leaving 10 bases between the germline ends. CDR3 length: 10 amino acids. CDR3 sequence: CAISRGEQFF. CDR3 sequence (DNA): TGTGCCATCTCCAGGGGTGAGCAGTTCTTC.

This clonotype was found many times. J is TRBJ1-4 and V is TRBV7-2; no definite D call. The CDR3 has 15 amino acids. V was trimmed by 0 bases and J by 5 bases, leaving 10 bases between them. Germline V gives CDR1 SGHTA, CDR2 FQGNSA. The CDR3 DNA reads TGTGCCAGCAGCTTAGCGCGGACGGAGAATGAAAAACTGTTTTTT. This translates into CASSLARTENEKLFF.

There are many counts of this clonotype. The chain combines TRBV7-2 with TRBJ1-2; 8 bases align to TRBD1. V was pared by 5 bases and J by 4 bases, with 9 bases of the junction left unmatched. The CDR3 contains 15 residues. Germline lookup yields CDR1 SGHTA and CDR2 FQGNSA. The CDR3 loop is CASSLQDRVSYGYTF. In nucleotides, the CDR3 is TGTGCCAGCAGCCTACAGGACAGGGTGTCCTATGGCTACACCTTC.

This clonotype was seen ten or more times. V gene TRBV28 combines with J gene TRBJ2-1; 16 bases line up with TRBD2. Germline assignment: CDR1 MDHEN and CDR2 SYDVKM. Unmatched junction bases numbered 10, after V lost 5 bases and J lost 0 bases. The CDR3 length is 20 residues. As DNA, the CDR3 is TGTGCCAGCAGTAACGGGGGACTAGCGGGAGGGCCGAGCTCCTACAATGAGCAGTTCTTC. Protein: CASSNGGLAGGPSSYNEQFF.

This chain uses TRBV6-2 or TRBV6-3 with TRBJ2-7; D uncertain. The CDR3 is 12 amino acids. Germline-derived CDR1 and CDR2 are MNHEY and SVGEGT. V was pared by 2 bases and J by 3 bases, with 5 bases between. This CDR3 reads CASSYPSYEQYF. CDR3 nucleotide sequence: TGTGCCAGCAGTTACCCTAGCTACGAGCAGTACTTC.

This clonotype came up many times. This chain uses TRBV28 with TRBJ1-1; D possibly corresponds to TRBD1 (6 bases). The CDR3 covers 14 residues. Germline V gene lookup returns CDR1 MDHEN and CDR2 SYDVKM. V shed 6 bases and J shed 1 base, with 12 bases lying between them. The CDR3 DNA sequence: TGTGCCAGCAGAGCTCCGGGACAGAACACTGAAGCTTTCTTT. Amino acid sequence: CASRAPGQNTEAFF.

In its sample, this clonotype was seen many times. The V gene is TRBV28, the J gene TRBJ1-5; 8 nucleotides agree with TRBD1. V dropped 6 bases and J dropped 7; count of bases not matched to a gene: 8. Germline V CDR1 and CDR2: MDHEN, SYDVKM. This CDR3 comprises 14 residues. CDR3 region: CASSNGQGGQPQHF. The CDR3 DNA sequence: TGTGCCAGCAGCAACGGACAGGGAGGACAGCCCCAGCATTTT.